The rows below give T cell receptor beta chains drawn from one sample of a study of T cells and Merkel cell carcinoma outcomes. The method was immunoSEQ multiplex PCR; TCRdb's version includes in-frame clones alone and lacks a portion of them. The data hold more than 3,500 clones, with approximately 92% observed a single time. Sequenced input: tumor tissue from Merkel cell carcinoma. The receptors originated from a human donor with Merkel cell carcinoma. CDR3s include the opening cysteine and the closing phenylalanine or tryptophan. Each record gives: CDR3 length, V gene, CDR3 protein.

>14|TRBV18
CASSLGTGNQPQHF
>15|TRBV14
CASSQGQGLNEKLFF
>17|TRBV4-1
CASSQDRRASGANVLTF
>14|TRBV13
CASSMLANEYEQYF
>14|TRBV29-1
CSVVPGDGADTQYF
>15|TRBV5-4
CASSLPQAYTDTQYF
>10|TRBV29-1
CSVYVRTQYF
>15|TRBV13
CASSSIYRARAGVFF
>16|TRBV5-4
CTSSLRLAGGADTQYF
>15|TRBV5-1
CASSQRTEGYNEQFF
>15|TRBV9
CASSVDRGSLYEQYF
>11|TRBV6-6
CASSDLGKLFF
>16|TRBV28
CASSHHSGGATGELFF
>16|TRBV4-1
CASSPFRTSSEETQYF
>19|TRBV6-1
CASSEGQGFLAGRYNEQFF
>10|TRBV6-1
CASRNTEAFF
>12|TRBV19
CASSIPGNEQFF
>14|TRBV4-1
CASSLPGGGGGYTF
>10|TRBV20-1
CSAMRTEAFF
>16|TRBV18
CASSPAAGGPGNEQFF